The entry below describes one TCR beta chain. As yet, its antigen is unknown. The germline V gene has CDR1 SQVTM and CDR2 ANQGSEA. V lost 6 bases to trimming and J lost 4 bases, with 15 bases between them. This CDR3 comprises 14 residues. Sample time point: pretreatment peripheral blood. This record belongs to a study of PD-L1 blockade in urothelial cancer. About the research overall: Researchers looked at the blood 3 weeks (second dose) and 6 weeks after treatment began.

Notes on the study in general: Lower than median blood TCR clonality before treatment predicted better survival.

Some clones are missing from TCRdb's copy, which holds only in-frame ones; the method was immunoSEQ multiplex PCR. The sample records more than 75,000 clones, roughly 84% being singletons. This receptor was taken from a man in his sixties with urothelial cancer. The sample in question was PBMCs, obtained around atezolizumab (anti-PD-L1) treatment. V and J are TRBV29-1 and TRBJ1-4, with D perhaps TRBD1 (5 bases). The CDR3 DNA sequence: TGCAGCGTCGGGTTCGGGGGACTTAATGAAAAACTGTTTTTT. Amino acid sequence: CSVGFGGLNEKLFF.